The 13 T cell receptor beta chains given below trace back to one sample, sequenced in a study of identical twins. Each CDR3 protein is one row after TCRdb ran MiXCR on the 5' RACE reads. The profile shows roughly 490,000 distinct CDR3 sequences, around 15% of them singletons. The sample was also reused in another study, on yellow fever vaccine responses in identical twins.

Sequenced material: CD4+ T cells sorted from blood. The receptors were gathered from a young woman in good health.

This clonotype turned up a few times. The J gene is TRBJ2-6, the V gene TRBV24-1, with D perhaps matching TRBD1 (6 bases). V lost 8 bases and J 0 bases, leaving 13 bases between the germline ends. Germline V gives CDR1 KGHDR, CDR2 SFDVKD. The CDR3 has 16 amino acids. CDR3 amino acids: CATKRQDNSGANVLTF. The CDR3 bases are TGTGCCACCAAGAGACAGGATAACTCTGGGGCCAACGTCCTGACTTTC.

The chain couples TRBV6-1 to TRBJ2-7; 8 bases are shared with TRBD1. Unmatched junction bases numbered 10, after V lost 6 bases and J lost 6 bases. There are 14 residues in the CDR3. Germline V CDR1 and CDR2: MNHNS, SASEGT. DNA for the CDR3: TGTGCCAGCAGACTACAGGGGGATAGTAGCGAGCAGTACTTC. As protein: CASRLQGDSSEQYF.

This clonotype was observed a handful of times. The chain has TRBV2 and TRBJ2-7, with D possibly TRBD1 on 5 matching bases. The CDR3 consists of 14 residues. V was trimmed by 7 bases and J by 0 bases, leaving 13 bases between them. Germline V lookup: CDR1 SNHLY, CDR2 FYNNEI. The CDR3 DNA sequence: TGTGCCAGCATTCTGACAGCGAGCTCCTACGAGCAGTACTTC. This sequence encodes CASILTASSYEQYF. Combining the CDR3 with reference TRBV2 and TRBJ2-7 gives the whole variable domain EPEVTQTPSHQVTQMGQEVILRCVPISNHLYFYWYRQILGQKVEFLVSFYNNEISEKSEIFDDQFSVERPDGSNFTLKIRSTKLEDSAMYFCASILTASSYEQYFGPGTRLTVT.

This clonotype came up a few times. The chain carries TRBV6-2 or TRBV6-3 and TRBJ1-1; no reliable D call. The ends were cut back, 5 bases at V and 1 base at J, with 14 bases in the middle. This CDR3 is 15 amino acids long. Per germline, CDR1 MNHEY and CDR2 SVGEGT. CDR3 coding DNA: TGTGCCAGCAGTCTTCGTTCGGCGGGGAACACTGAAGCTTTCTTT. Amino acid sequence: CASSLRSAGNTEAFF.

In this sample, this clonotype turned up a few times. J is TRBJ2-5 and V is TRBV20-1; no definite D call. The V gene lost 1 base and the J gene lost 5 bases, with 5 bases spanning the gap. The CDR3 extends over 11 amino acids. Germline CDR1 is DFQATT and CDR2 is SNEGSKA (reference sequence). CDR3 amino acids: CSARVTETQYF. The CDR3, as DNA: TGCAGTGCTAGAGTAACCGAGACCCAGTACTTC.

This clonotype has only a few counts. The J gene is TRBJ1-5, the V gene TRBV5-1; the D gene is possibly TRBD1 (6 bases). Germline V gives CDR1 SGHRS, CDR2 YFSETQ. This CDR3 contains 14 residues. Trimming left V 4 bases short and J 4 bases short, with 12 bases between. The CDR3 DNA follows: TGCGCCAGCAGCACAGGACAGTTAAATCAGCCCCAGCATTTT. Amino acids: CASSTGQLNQPQHF.

This clonotype was picked up a small number of times. V gene TRBV11-1 combines with J gene TRBJ2-6, with 10 bases aligning to TRBD1. This CDR3 is built from 20 residues. Unmatched junction bases numbered 12, after V lost 4 bases and J lost 0 bases. The V gene's germline CDR1 is SGHAT and CDR2 FQDESV (reference sequence). This CDR3 is CASSSRTGQGSLSGANVLTF. Written as DNA, the CDR3 is TGTGCCAGCAGCTCCAGAACGGGACAGGGGTCTCTCTCTGGGGCCAACGTCCTGACTTTC.

This clonotype was seen many times. The chain employs TRBV12-3 or TRBV12-4 and TRBJ2-7; D ambiguous. The CDR3 sequence is 12 residues long. The V end lost 6 bases, the J end lost 2 bases, and 8 bases lay between the germline ends. The DNA for the CDR3 is TGTGCCAGCAGCTTACGGGCCTACGAGCAGTACTTC. Translation gives CASSLRAYEQYF.

In this sample, this clonotype turned up a few times. The chain uses TRBV7-2 and TRBJ2-1, with D possibly called TRBD1 or TRBD2 (5 bases each). The V and J ends lost 1 base and 7 bases respectively, with 11 bases between them. The germline V gene encodes CDR1 SGHTA and CDR2 FQGNSA. The CDR3 totals 14 residues. DNA for the CDR3: TGTGCCAGCAGCTTAGGGGGACCTCCTAATGAGCAGTTCTTC. This sequence encodes CASSLGGPPNEQFF.

This clonotype was counted only a few times. The chain couples TRBV7-9 to TRBJ1-6; D ambiguous. The CDR3 runs to 15 residues. Germline values: CDR1 SEHNR, CDR2 FQNEAQ (reference sequence). V was pared by 4 bases and J by 3 bases, with 10 bases between. The CDR3 bases are TGTGCCAGCAGCTCCGCGATTAACTATAATTCACCCCTCCACTTT. Protein product: CASSSAINYNSPLHF. The entire variable domain, with the rest obtained from reference TRBV7-9 and TRBJ1-6, is as follows: DTGVSQNPRHKITKRGQNVTFRCDPISEHNRLYWYRQTLGQGPEFLTYFQNEAQLEKSRLLSDRFSAERPKGSFSTLEIQRTEQGDSAMYLCASSSAINYNSPLHFGNGTRLTVT.

The V and J genes are TRBV4-2 and TRBJ2-6; D might be TRBD1 (6 bases). Germline V gene lookup returns CDR1 LGHNA and CDR2 YNFKEQ. The CDR3 has 16 amino acids. Trimming left V 5 bases short and J 4 bases short, with 15 bases between. CDR3 residues: CASSYRTDVGANVLTF. DNA of the CDR3: TGTGCCAGCAGCTACAGGACAGACGTGGGGGCCAACGTCCTGACTTTC.

The V and J genes are TRBV14 and TRBJ1-1; a possible D gene is TRBD1 (6 bases). This CDR3 has 16 amino acids. The germline V gene encodes CDR1 SGHDN and CDR2 FVKESK. Trimming took off 2 bases at V and 0 bases at J, with 13 bases between the two ends. CDR3 in DNA: TGTGCCAGCAGCCAAACAGAAGGACAGATGAACACTGAAGCTTTCTTT. This gives the protein CASSQTEGQMNTEAFF.

This clonotype turned up a few times. The J gene is TRBJ1-2, the V gene TRBV29-1, with TRBD1 matching 10 bases. The germline V gene encodes CDR1 SQVTM and CDR2 ANQGSEA. This CDR3 is built from 13 residues. Trimming took 6 bases from V and 3 from J; bases not matched to a gene: 4. The CDR3 loop reads CSVGQGVDYGYTF. DNA of the CDR3: TGCAGCGTCGGACAGGGGGTCGACTATGGCTACACCTTC.